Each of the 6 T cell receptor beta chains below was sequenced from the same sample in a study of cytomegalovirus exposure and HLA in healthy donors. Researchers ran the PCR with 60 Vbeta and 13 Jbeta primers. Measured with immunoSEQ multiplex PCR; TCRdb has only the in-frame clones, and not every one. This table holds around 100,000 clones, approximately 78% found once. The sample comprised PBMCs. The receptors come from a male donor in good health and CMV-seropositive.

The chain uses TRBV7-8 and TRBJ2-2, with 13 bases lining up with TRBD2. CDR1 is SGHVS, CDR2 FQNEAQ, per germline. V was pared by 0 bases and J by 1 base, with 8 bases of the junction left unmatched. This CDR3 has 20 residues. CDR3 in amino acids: CASSLASHRLAGGNTGELFF. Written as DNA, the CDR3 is TGTGCCAGCAGCTTAGCATCCCATAGACTAGCGGGGGGGAACACCGGGGAGCTGTTTTTT.

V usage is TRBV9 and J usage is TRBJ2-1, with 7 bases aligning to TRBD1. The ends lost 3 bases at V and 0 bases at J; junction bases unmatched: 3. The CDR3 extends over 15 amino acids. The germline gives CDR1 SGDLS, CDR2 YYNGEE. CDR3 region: CASSGRQGSYNEQFF. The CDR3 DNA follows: TGTGCCAGCAGCGGTCGACAGGGCTCCTACAATGAGCAGTTCTTC.

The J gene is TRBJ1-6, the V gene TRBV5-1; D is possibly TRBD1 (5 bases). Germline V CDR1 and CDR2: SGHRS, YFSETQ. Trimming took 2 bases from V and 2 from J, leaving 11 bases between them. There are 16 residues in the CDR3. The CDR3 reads CASSFGGPTYNSPLHF. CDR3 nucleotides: TGCGCCAGCAGCTTCGGGGGTCCAACCTATAATTCACCCCTCCACTTT.

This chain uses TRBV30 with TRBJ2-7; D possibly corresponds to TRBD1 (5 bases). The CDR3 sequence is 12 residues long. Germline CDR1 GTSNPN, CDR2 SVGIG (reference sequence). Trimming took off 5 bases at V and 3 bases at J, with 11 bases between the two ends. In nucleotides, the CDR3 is TGTGCCTGGGCGCAGGGTATCTACGAGCAGTACTTC. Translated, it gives CAWAQGIYEQYF.

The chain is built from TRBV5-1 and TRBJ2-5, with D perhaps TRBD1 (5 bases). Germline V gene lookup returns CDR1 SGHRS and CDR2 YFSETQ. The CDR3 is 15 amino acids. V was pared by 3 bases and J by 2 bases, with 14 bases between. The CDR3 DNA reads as TGCGCCAGCAGCTACTTGACAGACAGTCAAGAGACCCAGTACTTC. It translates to CASSYLTDSQETQYF. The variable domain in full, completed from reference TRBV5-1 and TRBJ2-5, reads KAGVTQTPRYLIKTRGQQVTLSCSPISGHRSVSWYQQTPGQGLQFLFEYFSETQRNKGNFPGRFSGRQFSNSRSEMNVSTLELGDSALYLCASSYLTDSQETQYFGPGTRLLVL.

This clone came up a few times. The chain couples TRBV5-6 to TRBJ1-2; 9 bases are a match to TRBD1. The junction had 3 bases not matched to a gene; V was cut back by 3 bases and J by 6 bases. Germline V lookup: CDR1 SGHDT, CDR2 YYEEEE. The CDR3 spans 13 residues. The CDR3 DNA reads TGTGCCAGCAGCTGGGGACAGGGAAATGGCTACACCTTC. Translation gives CASSWGQGNGYTF.